Listed below are T cell receptor beta chains from one sample, sequenced in a study of T cell responses to AZD1222 COVID-19 vaccine. Only in-frame clones appear in the TCRdb table, and some are missing; sequencing was by immunoSEQ multiplex PCR. The table includes roughly 14,000 clones, less than 90% detected once. This sample comprised peripheral blood, obtained 28 days after the second AZD1222 dose. The receptors come from an adult who received the AZD1222 COVID-19 vaccine. CDR3s include the opening cysteine and the closing phenylalanine or tryptophan. The order of the fields is J gene, D gene, V gene, clone size, CDR3 DNA, CDR3 protein. A D gene is named only where the DNA matches it firmly. The size entry is marked missing in some rows and otherwise reads once, few, many or a size class.

j_call: TRBJ2-1; d_call: TRBD1; v_call: TRBV5-1; clone_size: NA; cdr3_nt: TGCGCCAGCAGCGGGGGACAGGGCTCCTACAATGAGCAGTTCTTC; cdr3_aa: CASSGGQGSYNEQFF
j_call: TRBJ1-2; d_call: NA; v_call: TRBV19; clone_size: NA; cdr3_nt: TGTGCCAGTAGTAGGATGTCAGGCTATGGCTACACCTTC; cdr3_aa: CASSRMSGYGYTF
j_call: TRBJ1-6; d_call: TRBD1; v_call: TRBV19; clone_size: NA; cdr3_nt: TGTGCCAGTAGTATAAGAGGGGGCCTTTCACCCCTCCACTTT; cdr3_aa: CASSIRGGLSPLHF
j_call: TRBJ2-1; d_call: NA; v_call: TRBV21-1; clone_size: NA; cdr3_nt: TGTGCCAGCGGCAGGGCGAGTGAGCAGTTCTTC; cdr3_aa: CASGRASEQFF
j_call: TRBJ2-7; d_call: NA; v_call: TRBV3-1/TRBV3-2; clone_size: NA; cdr3_nt: TGTGCCAGCAGCCAGCCAGGGACCTACGAGCAGTACTTC; cdr3_aa: CASSQPGTYEQYF
j_call: TRBJ2-7; d_call: NA; v_call: TRBV5-8; clone_size: NA; cdr3_nt: TGTGCCAGCAGCTTTACCGGGGGCCAATCCGCCCACGAGCAGTACTTC; cdr3_aa: CASSFTGGQSAHEQYF
j_call: TRBJ2-7; d_call: NA; v_call: TRBV5-1; clone_size: NA; cdr3_nt: TGCGCCAGCAGCCGGGACGGTGACTCCGAGCAGTACTTC; cdr3_aa: CASSRDGDSEQYF
j_call: TRBJ1-1; d_call: NA; v_call: TRBV5-1; clone_size: NA; cdr3_nt: TGCGCCAGCAGCTTGGGGGGGAGCGGCACTGAAGCTTTCTTT; cdr3_aa: CASSLGGSGTEAFF
j_call: TRBJ2-2; d_call: NA; v_call: TRBV28; clone_size: once; cdr3_nt: TGTGCCAGCAGTGTGGGACCAAACACCGGGGAGCTGTTTTTT; cdr3_aa: CASSVGPNTGELFF
j_call: TRBJ2-1; d_call: TRBD1; v_call: TRBV7-9; clone_size: NA; cdr3_nt: TGTGCCAGCAGCTTGGGGACAGGGGGCTCATACAATGAGCAGTTCTTC; cdr3_aa: CASSLGTGGSYNEQFF
j_call: TRBJ1-5; d_call: NA; v_call: TRBV24-1; clone_size: NA; cdr3_nt: TGTGCCACCAGTGACGAGGGACGGGGTAAATGGCCCCAGCATTTT; cdr3_aa: CATSDEGRGKWPQHF
j_call: TRBJ2-7; d_call: NA; v_call: TRBV10-3; clone_size: once; cdr3_nt: TGTGCCATCAGTGAGTCTGGCGGCGGGATTCTTCCCTACGAGCAGTACTTC; cdr3_aa: CAISESGGGILPYEQYF
j_call: TRBJ2-7; d_call: TRBD1; v_call: TRBV11-2; clone_size: NA; cdr3_nt: TGTGCCAGCAGCCGGGACAGATACGAGCAGTACTTC; cdr3_aa: CASSRDRYEQYF
j_call: TRBJ2-3; d_call: NA; v_call: TRBV7-2; clone_size: NA; cdr3_nt: TGTGCCAGCAGCCCCGATGGGCGGGGGCCACTCCGTAATACGCAGTATTTT; cdr3_aa: CASSPDGRGPLRNTQYF
j_call: TRBJ1-1; d_call: NA; v_call: TRBV7-2; clone_size: NA; cdr3_nt: TGTGCCAGCAGCTTAGTGGGTGCAGGGAACACTGAAGCTTTCTTT; cdr3_aa: CASSLVGAGNTEAFF
j_call: TRBJ2-1; d_call: TRBD2; v_call: TRBV7-2; clone_size: once; cdr3_nt: TGTGCCAGCAGCTTAGAGGGGTTCTCTAGCGGATACAATGAGCAGTTCTTC; cdr3_aa: CASSLEGFSSGYNEQFF
j_call: TRBJ1-2; d_call: NA; v_call: TRBV30; clone_size: once; cdr3_nt: TGTGCCTGGAGCACAAGGTCTTCTAACTATGGCTACACCTTC; cdr3_aa: CAWSTRSSNYGYTF
j_call: TRBJ1-1; d_call: NA; v_call: TRBV2; clone_size: NA; cdr3_nt: TGTGCCAGCAGTGTAGGAGAAGCTTTCTTT; cdr3_aa: CASSVGEAFF
j_call: TRBJ2-3; d_call: NA; v_call: TRBV5-1; clone_size: NA; cdr3_nt: TGCGCCAGCAGCTTGTCCCCCTCAAGCACAGATACGCAGTATTTT; cdr3_aa: CASSLSPSSTDTQYF
j_call: TRBJ1-6; d_call: TRBD1; v_call: TRBV2; clone_size: NA; cdr3_nt: TGTGCCAGCAGCGTTGCCCTTCCGGGACAGGGAAATTCACCCCTCCACTTT; cdr3_aa: CASSVALPGQGNSPLHF
j_call: TRBJ1-6; d_call: NA; v_call: TRBV18; clone_size: NA; cdr3_nt: TGTGCCAGCTCACCACGGACAATCGATAATTCACCCCTCCACTTT; cdr3_aa: CASSPRTIDNSPLHF
j_call: TRBJ1-2; d_call: NA; v_call: TRBV28; clone_size: NA; cdr3_nt: TGTGCCAGCACCGCGGGAAATAACTATGGCTACACCTTC; cdr3_aa: CASTAGNNYGYTF
j_call: TRBJ1-2; d_call: NA; v_call: TRBV27; clone_size: NA; cdr3_nt: TGTGCCAGCAGTTTGTATTTGGGTCGTGGCTACACCTTC; cdr3_aa: CASSLYLGRGYTF
j_call: TRBJ2-1; d_call: TRBD1; v_call: TRBV6-6; clone_size: NA; cdr3_nt: TGTGCCAGCAGTCCTTCTCCGGGACAGGGGAGTTATGAGCAGTTCTTC; cdr3_aa: CASSPSPGQGSYEQFF
j_call: TRBJ1-1; d_call: NA; v_call: TRBV28; clone_size: NA; cdr3_nt: TGTGCCAGCAGTCCCCTCGGGGAAACTGAAGCTTTCTTT; cdr3_aa: CASSPLGETEAFF
j_call: TRBJ1-1; d_call: NA; v_call: TRBV4-1; clone_size: few; cdr3_nt: TGCGCCAGCAGCCAAGAATGGGGAGTCACTGAAGCTTTCTTT; cdr3_aa: CASSQEWGVTEAFF
j_call: TRBJ2-1; d_call: TRBD2; v_call: TRBV9; clone_size: NA; cdr3_nt: TGTGCCAGCAGCACGGGACTAGCGTATTACAATGAGCAGTTCTTC; cdr3_aa: CASSTGLAYYNEQFF
j_call: TRBJ1-6; d_call: NA; v_call: TRBV7-9; clone_size: NA; cdr3_nt: TGTGCCAGCAGCTTGGGGGCGGTCTCCTATAATTCACCCCTCCACTTT; cdr3_aa: CASSLGAVSYNSPLHF
j_call: TRBJ2-1; d_call: NA; v_call: TRBV7-9; clone_size: few; cdr3_nt: TGTGCCAGCAGCTTACAGAATTTGGGGACAGCGGGACAGTGGGGTGAGCAGTTCTTC; cdr3_aa: CASSLQNLGTAGQWGEQFF
j_call: TRBJ1-1; d_call: NA; v_call: TRBV9; clone_size: NA; cdr3_nt: TGTGCCAGCAGCTTCCAGGGGTTGAACACTGAAGCTTTCTTT; cdr3_aa: CASSFQGLNTEAFF
j_call: TRBJ1-1; d_call: NA; v_call: TRBV5-6; clone_size: NA; cdr3_nt: TGTGCCAGCAGGCGGGCCACTGAAGCTTTCTTT; cdr3_aa: CASRRATEAFF
j_call: TRBJ2-3; d_call: TRBD2; v_call: TRBV3-1/TRBV3-2; clone_size: NA; cdr3_nt: TGTGCCAGCAGCCAAGATCGGGGGGACTGGCAGTATTTT; cdr3_aa: CASSQDRGDWQYF
j_call: TRBJ1-1; d_call: NA; v_call: TRBV2; clone_size: NA; cdr3_nt: TGTGCCACCGTTGGGTCCCCGAACACTGAAGCTTTCTTT; cdr3_aa: CATVGSPNTEAFF
j_call: TRBJ2-2; d_call: TRBD2; v_call: TRBV5-1; clone_size: NA; cdr3_nt: TGCGCCAGCAGCTTCACTAGCGGGGGTCGAAGCACCGGGGAGCTGTTTTTT; cdr3_aa: CASSFTSGGRSTGELFF
j_call: TRBJ1-4; d_call: TRBD1; v_call: TRBV28; clone_size: NA; cdr3_nt: TGTGCCAGCAGTGTCCTCCAGGGGGCGGTGGAACTGTTTTTT; cdr3_aa: CASSVLQGAVELFF
j_call: TRBJ2-3; d_call: NA; v_call: TRBV28; clone_size: few; cdr3_nt: TGTGCCAGTTTGGACGGAAGCACAGATACGCAGTATTTT; cdr3_aa: CASLDGSTDTQYF
j_call: TRBJ2-1; d_call: NA; v_call: TRBV5-1; clone_size: few; cdr3_nt: TGCGCCAGCAGCTTGGAGGGGCAATACAATGAGCAGTTCTTC; cdr3_aa: CASSLEGQYNEQFF
j_call: TRBJ1-1; d_call: NA; v_call: TRBV29-1; clone_size: NA; cdr3_nt: TGCAGCGTTGAAGAGGCAGCAAAGAACACTGAAGCTTTCTTT; cdr3_aa: CSVEEAAKNTEAFF
j_call: TRBJ1-1; d_call: NA; v_call: TRBV28; clone_size: NA; cdr3_nt: TGTGCCAGCAGTTTAGGTGGTGCGGATTCAGCTTTCTTT; cdr3_aa: CASSLGGADSAFF
j_call: TRBJ2-7; d_call: TRBD1; v_call: TRBV12-3/TRBV12-4; clone_size: once; cdr3_nt: TGTGCCAGCAGTCGTCCGGGACAGGGTGAGCAGTACTTC; cdr3_aa: CASSRPGQGEQYF
j_call: TRBJ2-3; d_call: TRBD2; v_call: TRBV7-3; clone_size: NA; cdr3_nt: TGTGCCAGCAGCTTAACAGCGGGAGGAGGAGGAGATACGCAGTATTTT; cdr3_aa: CASSLTAGGGGDTQYF
j_call: TRBJ2-3; d_call: TRBD2; v_call: TRBV5-1; clone_size: NA; cdr3_nt: TGCGCCAGCAGCACGGGACTAGCGGGAGGGTTGGGCACAGATACGCAGTATTTT; cdr3_aa: CASSTGLAGGLGTDTQYF
j_call: TRBJ2-5; d_call: NA; v_call: TRBV7-8; clone_size: NA; cdr3_nt: TGTGCCAGCAGCTTAGGCAGGCAAGAGACCCAGTACTTC; cdr3_aa: CASSLGRQETQYF
j_call: TRBJ1-1; d_call: NA; v_call: TRBV19; clone_size: NA; cdr3_nt: TGTGCCAGTAGTCCAACGATGGACACTGAAGCTTTCTTT; cdr3_aa: CASSPTMDTEAFF
j_call: TRBJ1-4; d_call: NA; v_call: TRBV7-2; clone_size: once; cdr3_nt: TGTGCCAGCAGCTTAGCGAAGGGAGCAACTAATGAAAAACTGTTTTTT; cdr3_aa: CASSLAKGATNEKLFF
j_call: TRBJ2-7; d_call: TRBD2; v_call: TRBV5-1; clone_size: NA; cdr3_nt: TGCGCCAGCAGACAGGAGGGAATAGCGGGAGACTACGAGCAGTACTTC; cdr3_aa: CASRQEGIAGDYEQYF
j_call: TRBJ1-1; d_call: NA; v_call: TRBV6-9; clone_size: NA; cdr3_nt: TGTGCCAGCAGCCACATTATCAACTTGAACACTGAAGCTTTCTTT; cdr3_aa: CASSHIINLNTEAFF
j_call: TRBJ1-1; d_call: NA; v_call: TRBV12-3/TRBV12-4; clone_size: few; cdr3_nt: TGTGCCAGCAGCTCGGGGATTGAAGCTTTCTTT; cdr3_aa: CASSSGIEAFF